The 30 T cell receptor beta chains reported below all come from one sample, sequenced in a study of blood T cell repertoires in COVID-19. Sequencing was performed with immunoSEQ multiplex PCR; in TCRdb, only in-frame clones are kept and a portion is missing. The sample yields 220,000 or so clones, around 90% seen once. Source material: peripheral blood. The receptors stem from a man between 60 and 75 years old who had recovered from COVID-19.

This clone was detected a few times. The V gene is TRBV14, the J gene TRBJ2-2, with D unresolved. This CDR3 is built from 14 residues. Germline V gene sequence: CDR1 SGHDN, CDR2 FVKESK. V shed 2 bases and J shed 5 bases, with 9 bases lying between them. CDR3 amino acids: CASSQNPGTGELFF. The CDR3 nucleotides read TGTGCCAGCAGCCAAAACCCCGGGACCGGGGAGCTGTTTTTT.

The genes are TRBV9 and TRBJ1-1; D not resolved. The CDR3 totals 14 residues. Germline loops: CDR1 SGDLS, CDR2 YYNGEE. V dropped 0 bases and J dropped 4 bases, with 10 bases sitting between them. The CDR3 loop is CASSVDGSGTEAFF. The CDR3 nucleotides are TGTGCCAGCAGCGTAGACGGGTCCGGCACTGAAGCTTTCTTT.

The gene calls are TRBV7-8 and TRBJ2-2; 8 bases are shared with TRBD1. V lost 0 bases and J lost 6; bases outside the gene matches: 3. CDR1 SGHVS and CDR2 FQNEAQ come from the germline V gene. The CDR3 contains 15 residues. Written as DNA, the CDR3 is TGTGCCAGCAGCTTAGCACAGGGGGGTGCCGGGGAGCTGTTTTTT. It yields the protein CASSLAQGGAGELFF.

The chain links TRBV5-1 to TRBJ2-5, with 8 bases fitting TRBD1. Germline trimming cut 6 bases from V and 2 bases from J; bases unmatched to any gene: 3. The CDR3 has 13 residues. Germline values: CDR1 SGHRS, CDR2 YFSETQ. CDR3 DNA: TGCGCCAGCATGCACAGGGGGCAAGAGACCCAGTACTTC. Its translation is CASMHRGQETQYF. Complete variable domain (other parts from reference TRBV5-1 and TRBJ2-5): KAGVTQTPRYLIKTRGQQVTLSCSPISGHRSVSWYQQTPGQGLQFLFEYFSETQRNKGNFPGRFSGRQFSNSRSEMNVSTLELGDSALYLCASMHRGQETQYFGPGTRLLVL.

This clone was observed a handful of times. The rearrangement uses TRBV29-1 and TRBJ1-1; D may be TRBD1 (6 bases). From germline, CDR1 is SQVTM and CDR2 ANQGSEA. This CDR3 is built from 13 residues. V was pared by 2 bases and J by 8 bases, with 15 bases between. The chain's CDR3 is CSVENPQGLEAFF. The CDR3 nucleotides are TGCAGCGTTGAAAATCCACAGGGTCTCGAAGCTTTCTTT. The whole variable domain, remainder taken from reference TRBV29-1 and TRBJ1-1, is SAVISQKPSRDICQRGTSLTIQCQVDSQVTMMFWYRQQPGQSLTLIATANQGSEATYESGFVIDKFPISRPNLTFSTLTVSNMSPEDSSIYLCSVENPQGLEAFFGQGTRLTVV.

This clone was counted between two and nine times. The chain is built from TRBV28 and TRBJ2-7, with a tentative D call TRBD2 (6 bases). The V end was cut by 6 bases, the J end by 1 base, with 10 bases between. Germline V gives CDR1 MDHEN, CDR2 SYDVKM. The CDR3 has 13 amino acids. The CDR3 is CASRSGGSYEQYF. The CDR3 nucleotides read TGTGCCAGCAGGTCCGGGGGTTCCTACGAGCAGTACTTC. Drawing the rest from reference TRBV28 and TRBJ2-7, the complete variable domain is DVKVTQSSRYLVKRTGEKVFLECVQDMDHENMFWYRQDPGLGLRLIYFSYDVKMKEKGDIPEGYSVSREKKERFSLILESASTNQTSMYLCASRSGGSYEQYFGPGTRLTVT.

This clone was seen just once. The rearrangement links TRBV6-2 or TRBV6-3 to TRBJ2-2, with 7 nucleotides matching TRBD2. The length of the CDR3 is 15 residues. Trimming took 2 bases from V and 3 from J; bases not matched to a gene: 3. From germline, CDR1 is MNHEY and CDR2 SVGEGT. CDR3 protein: CASSYLAVHTGELFF. The CDR3 nucleotides read TGTGCCAGCAGTTACCTAGCGGTCCACACCGGGGAGCTGTTTTTT.

The DNA for the CDR3 is TGTGCCAGCAGCTATTGGGGCCCAGGGACTAGCCTGGGCAATGAGCAGTTCTTC. It encodes CASSYWGPGTSLGNEQFF. The chain uses TRBV7-2 and TRBJ2-1; 9 nucleotides match TRBD2. The CDR3 is 18 amino acids. Germline CDR1 is SGHTA and CDR2 is FQGNSA. V was pared by 4 bases and J by 6 bases, with 16 bases of the junction left unmatched.

The chain recombines TRBV7-8 with TRBJ1-5; D unclear. Germline loops: CDR1 SGHVS, CDR2 FQNEAQ. The germline V and J ends were trimmed by 5 bases and 7 bases, with 12 bases remaining between them. The CDR3 is made up of 13 amino acids. The CDR3: CASSRSRLQPQHF. CDR3 bases: TGTGCCAGCAGCCGCAGCAGACTACAGCCCCAGCATTTT.

The rearrangement uses TRBV7-9 and TRBJ2-1; TRBD2 matches at 12 bases. This CDR3 has 16 residues. With V trimmed by 1 base and J by 9 bases, 7 bases remained unmatched. CDR1 SEHNR and CDR2 FQNEAQ come from the germline V gene (reference sequence). The CDR3 sequence is CASSLGASGGAGEQFF. The CDR3 DNA sequence: TGTGCCAGCAGCTTAGGGGCTAGCGGGGGGGCTGGTGAGCAGTTCTTC. Based on the CDR3 plus reference TRBV7-9 and TRBJ2-1, the full variable domain is DTGVSQNPRHKITKRGQNVTFRCDPISEHNRLYWYRQTLGQGPEFLTYFQNEAQLEKSRLLSDRFSAERPKGSFSTLEIQRTEQGDSAMYLCASSLGASGGAGEQFFGPGTRLTVL.

V is TRBV4-3 and J is TRBJ1-5; 9 nucleotides align to TRBD1. From germline, CDR1 is LGHNA and CDR2 YSLEER. The CDR3 covers 19 residues. J was trimmed by 5 bases and V by 0 bases; bases with no gene match: 14. The CDR3 reads CASSQEYSPGTGNYQPQHF. The DNA for the CDR3 is TGCGCCAGCAGCCAAGAATATTCCCCCGGGACAGGGAACTATCAGCCCCAGCATTTT.

The rearrangement links TRBV23-1 to TRBJ1-2; a weak D match, TRBD1 (6 bases). TRBV23-1 is an ORF; its function is uncertain. Trimming shortened V by 4 bases and J by 5 bases, and 20 bases separated the two germline ends. The CDR3 consists of 16 residues. The CDR3 DNA sequence: TGCGCCAGCAGTCTGAAGCAGGGGCCCCCCATTTATGGCTACACCTTC. Amino acids: CASSLKQGPPIYGYTF.

The genes are TRBV6-2 or TRBV6-3 and TRBJ2-1; TRBD2 might be the D (7 bases). V lost 3 bases and J lost 8, with 14 bases in between. The CDR3 is made up of 14 amino acids. Germline assignment: CDR1 MNHEY and CDR2 SVGEGT. The CDR3 sequence is CASSYERGADEQFF. CDR3 coding DNA: TGTGCCAGCAGTTATGAACGGGGGGCAGATGAGCAGTTCTTC.

J is TRBJ1-2 and V is TRBV10-3; D is possibly TRBD1 (5 bases). This CDR3 has 11 amino acids. The germline V and J ends were trimmed by 7 bases and 7 bases, with 10 bases remaining between them. The germline V gene encodes CDR1 ENHRY and CDR2 SYGVKD. DNA for the CDR3: TGTGCCATCACGTCAGGGCTTGGCTACACCTTC. Protein: CAITSGLGYTF.

The genes are TRBV27 and TRBJ1-6; D remains unclear. Trimming removed 1 base from V and 2 bases from J, with 12 bases in between. The germline CDR1 and CDR2 sequences are MNHEY and SMNVEV (reference sequence). The CDR3 is 17 amino acids. CDR3 sequence reads: CASSLWSVNAYNSPLHF. The CDR3 region has the DNA TGTGCCAGCAGTTTATGGTCAGTTAACGCCTATAATTCACCCCTCCACTTT.

This rearrangement joins TRBV27 to TRBJ1-3; tentative D call: TRBD1 (6 bases). Germline V gene sequence: CDR1 MNHEY, CDR2 SMNVEV (reference sequence). V was shortened by 3 bases and J by 0 bases, with 9 bases between the two germline ends. The CDR3 totals 15 residues. CDR3 nucleotide sequence: TGTGCCAGCAGTTTCAGGGGTCTCTCTGGAAACACCATATATTTT. It translates to CASSFRGLSGNTIYF.

In its sample, this clone was seen once. This sequence joins TRBV6-5 and TRBJ2-5; D perhaps matches TRBD2 (6 bases). The CDR3 sequence is 14 residues long. The V and J ends lost 6 bases and 4 bases respectively, with 15 bases between them. The germline V gene encodes CDR1 MNHEY and CDR2 SVGAGI. The CDR3 DNA follows: TGTGCCAGCAGAAGGGGACTGTCACGAGAGACCCAGTACTTC. Its protein product is CASRRGLSRETQYF.

This clone turned up a few times. The chain combines TRBV4-2 with TRBJ2-7; TRBD2 matches 7 bases. The CDR3 consists of 18 residues. Trimming took 0 bases from V and 0 from J; bases not matched to a gene: 11. Per germline, CDR1 LGHNA and CDR2 YNFKEQ. Here the CDR3 reads CASSQDPKGSGNSYEQYF. For the CDR3, the DNA is TGTGCCAGCAGCCAAGATCCGAAGGGGAGCGGGAACTCCTACGAGCAGTACTTC.

The V gene is TRBV19, the J gene TRBJ2-3, with 8 bases fitting TRBD2. Germline V gene sequence: CDR1 LNHDA, CDR2 SQIVND (reference sequence). After removal of 4 bases from V and 2 bases from J, the junction contained 23 bases not matched to a gene. This CDR3 contains 21 residues. The CDR3 loop reads CASSTSTAPLARSGNTDTQYF. The CDR3 DNA reads TGTGCCAGTAGTACGTCGACAGCTCCTCTAGCTCGTAGCGGGAACACAGATACGCAGTATTTT.

Comment on this clone: Germline is not matched at one junction end, which may reflect a read error. Here the CDR3 DNA reads TGTGCCAGCAGCTTTCTGGGCAGGGAAGTTCATTTT. It specifies CASSFLGREVHF. The gene calls are TRBV7-2 and TRBJ1-3; possibly TRBD1 for D (5 bases). CDR3 length: 12 residues. Germline V lookup: CDR1 SGHTA, CDR2 FQGNSA. The full variable domain, completed using reference TRBV7-2 and TRBJ1-3, is GAGVSQSPSNKVTEKGKDVELRCDPISGHTALYWYRQSLGQGLEFLIYFQGNSAPDKSGLPSDRFSAERTGGSVSTLTIQRTQQEDSAVYLCASSFLGREVHFGEGSWLTVV.

The chain is built from TRBV2 and TRBJ1-1; the D is unclear. The CDR3 has 16 amino acids. Germline loops: CDR1 SNHLY, CDR2 FYNNEI. V lost 0 bases to trimming and J lost 3 bases, with 14 bases between them. CDR3 nucleotide sequence: TGTGCCAGCAGTGAAGCGCTGAGTTTACGGGACACTGAAGCTTTCTTT. Amino acids: CASSEALSLRDTEAFF. The variable domain in full, with the rest retrieved from reference TRBV2 and TRBJ1-1, is EPEVTQTPSHQVTQMGQEVILRCVPISNHLYFYWYRQILGQKVEFLVSFYNNEISEKSEIFDDQFSVERPDGSNFTLKIRSTKLEDSAMYFCASSEALSLRDTEAFFGQGTRLTVV.

The V gene is TRBV13, the J gene TRBJ2-3; TRBD2 matches at 9 bases. V lost 2 bases, J lost 0 bases, and 3 bases stayed unmatched. This CDR3 has 16 residues. Looked up from germline, CDR1 is PRHDT and CDR2 is FYEKMQ (reference sequence). The CDR3 sequence is CASSLYSGGSTDTQYF. Here the CDR3 DNA reads TGTGCCAGCAGCTTATATAGCGGGGGTAGCACAGATACGCAGTATTTT.

The chain has TRBV7-3 and TRBJ2-4; 8 bases line up with TRBD2. The J segment lost 11 bases and the V segment lost 5 bases, leaving 11 bases of the junction unmatched. Germline V CDR1 and CDR2: SGHTA, FQGTGA. The CDR3 runs 14 residues. Here the CDR3 reads CASSPTGAGGVQYF. The CDR3 coding sequence is TGTGCCAGCAGCCCCACAGGTGCGGGGGGCGTTCAGTACTTC.

This clone was detected a few times. The chain has TRBV6-5 and TRBJ1-1; D remains unclear. The CDR3 spans 11 residues. V was clipped by 8 bases and J by 5 bases, with 9 bases between them. Germline loops: CDR1 MNHEY, CDR2 SVGAGI. DNA of the CDR3: TGTGCCAGCTCGGGAAGGACTGAAGCTTTCTTT. This encodes CASSGRTEAFF.

DNA for the CDR3: TGTGCCAGCTCACCACAGGACAGGCGCCTACAAGAGACCCAGTACTTC. Its protein product is CASSPQDRRLQETQYF. This chain uses TRBV18 with TRBJ2-5; 7 positions agree with TRBD1. From germline, CDR1 is KGHSH and CDR2 LQKENI. V was clipped by 1 base and J by 2 bases; unmatched bases: 7. The CDR3 has 16 amino acids.

V and J are TRBV30 and TRBJ2-7; D uncertain. The CDR3 sequence is 11 residues long. Trimming removed 8 bases at V and 6 bases at J, with 14 bases between. Germline CDR1 and CDR2: GTSNPN and SVGIG (reference sequence). CDR3 amino acids: CAGLRLGEQYF. For the CDR3, the DNA is TGTGCCGGCCTGAGGCTGGGCGAGCAGTACTTC.

The chain joins TRBV3-1 (or the pseudogene TRBV3-2) to TRBJ1-2; D possibly corresponds to TRBD1 (6 bases). In germline, CDR1 is LGHDT, CDR2 YNNKEL (reference sequence). The V gene lost 3 bases and the J gene lost 1 base, with 15 bases spanning the gap. The CDR3 has 16 residues. CDR3 protein: CASSQHPGGDNYGYTF. The CDR3 nucleotides are TGTGCCAGCAGCCAGCATCCGGGGGGCGATAACTATGGCTACACCTTC.

V and J are TRBV2 and TRBJ2-7; 10 nucleotides match TRBD2. Germline V gives CDR1 SNHLY, CDR2 FYNNEI. V shed 6 bases, J shed 5 bases, and the junction held 1 base outside the gene matches. There are 12 residues in the CDR3. CDR3 DNA sequence: TGTGCCAGCAGACTAGCGGGGAACGAGCAGTACTTC. Translated: CASRLAGNEQYF.

The chain employs TRBV7-2 and TRBJ2-1; 14 bases fit TRBD2. V lost 5 bases to trimming and J lost 7 bases; unmatched junction nucleotides: 7. The CDR3 is made up of 16 amino acids. Germline values: CDR1 SGHTA, CDR2 FQGNSA. The CDR3 is CASSPRTSGRPNEQFF. For the CDR3, the DNA is TGTGCCAGCAGCCCTAGGACTAGCGGGAGGCCGAATGAGCAGTTCTTC.

This chain joins TRBV27 and TRBJ2-1, with 7 bases lining up with TRBD2. In germline, CDR1 is MNHEY, CDR2 SMNVEV (reference sequence). Trimming removed 3 bases from V and 4 bases from J; junction bases left unmatched: 6. This CDR3 contains 15 residues. The CDR3 loop is CASSLGEGLYNEQFF. The CDR3 coding sequence is TGTGCCAGCAGTTTGGGGGAGGGCTTATACAATGAGCAGTTCTTC.